This paragraph covers one T cell receptor (beta chain) sequence. The antigen remains unidentified. Authors of the study amplified TCR beta CDR3 regions from RNA transcripts. Initially, a first-round RT-PCR of the TCR CDR3 employed the HTBI primer set. TCRdb redid the calling of the multiplex PCR reads with MiXCR, one entry per CDR3 protein. This sample has hundreds of thousands of distinct CDR3 sequences; 20% occur once, and the top ten carry around a third. Patients were excluded for uncontrolled infection, other autoimmune disease, pregnancy or lactation. The PBMCs studied were ones that came from about 10 ml fresh peripheral blood. The sample belongs to a study of T cells in Graves' hyperthyroidism and ophthalmopathy. Study-wide context: Before any treatment, at initial diagnosis, peripheral blood was collected. Notes on the study in general: Most thyroid clonotypes that were expanded above 0.001 also turned up in blood.

V shed 5 bases and J 3 bases; nucleotides not matched to a gene: 6. The CDR3 totals 14 residues. CDR1 and CDR2 from the germline V gene are MDHEN and SYDVKM. The receptor comes from a man aged 30 to 39 with Graves' ophthalmopathy. The genes are TRBV28 and TRBJ2-7; 8 bases map to TRBD2. The sequenced sample was blood. The CDR3 sequence is CASSESSGLYEQYF. CDR3 coding DNA: TGTGCCAGCAGTGAATCTAGCGGGCTCTACGAGCAGTACTTC.